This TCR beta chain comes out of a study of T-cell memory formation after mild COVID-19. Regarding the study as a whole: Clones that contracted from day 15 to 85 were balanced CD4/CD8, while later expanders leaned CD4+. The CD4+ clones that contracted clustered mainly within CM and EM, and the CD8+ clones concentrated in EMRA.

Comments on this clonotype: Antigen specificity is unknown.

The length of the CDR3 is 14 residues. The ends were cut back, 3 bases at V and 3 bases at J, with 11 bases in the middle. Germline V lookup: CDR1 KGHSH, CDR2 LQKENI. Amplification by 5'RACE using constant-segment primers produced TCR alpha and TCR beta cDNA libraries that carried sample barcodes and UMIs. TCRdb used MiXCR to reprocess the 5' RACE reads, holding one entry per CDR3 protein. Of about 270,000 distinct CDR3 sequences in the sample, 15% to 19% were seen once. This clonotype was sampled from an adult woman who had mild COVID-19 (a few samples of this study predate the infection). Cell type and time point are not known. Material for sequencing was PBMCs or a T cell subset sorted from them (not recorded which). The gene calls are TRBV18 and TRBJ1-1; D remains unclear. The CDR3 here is CASSPRGIDTEAFF. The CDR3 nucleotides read TGTGCCAGCTCACCTCGGGGAATCGACACTGAAGCTTTCTTT.